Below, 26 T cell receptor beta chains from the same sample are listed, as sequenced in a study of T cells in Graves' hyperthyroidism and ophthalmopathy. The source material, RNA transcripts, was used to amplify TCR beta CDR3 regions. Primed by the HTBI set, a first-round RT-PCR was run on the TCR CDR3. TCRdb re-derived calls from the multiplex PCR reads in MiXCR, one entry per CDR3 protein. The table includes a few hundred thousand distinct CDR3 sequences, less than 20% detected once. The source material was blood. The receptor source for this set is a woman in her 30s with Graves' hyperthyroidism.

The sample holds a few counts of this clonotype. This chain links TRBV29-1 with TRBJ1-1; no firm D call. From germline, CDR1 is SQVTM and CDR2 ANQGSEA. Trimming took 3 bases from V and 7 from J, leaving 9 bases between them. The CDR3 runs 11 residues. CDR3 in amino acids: CSVDWEGEAFF. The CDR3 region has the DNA TGCAGCGTTGATTGGGAGGGTGAAGCTTTCTTT. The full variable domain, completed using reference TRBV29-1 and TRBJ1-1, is SAVISQKPSRDICQRGTSLTIQCQVDSQVTMMFWYRQQPGQSLTLIATANQGSEATYESGFVIDKFPISRPNLTFSTLTVSNMSPEDSSIYLCSVDWEGEAFFGQGTRLTVV.

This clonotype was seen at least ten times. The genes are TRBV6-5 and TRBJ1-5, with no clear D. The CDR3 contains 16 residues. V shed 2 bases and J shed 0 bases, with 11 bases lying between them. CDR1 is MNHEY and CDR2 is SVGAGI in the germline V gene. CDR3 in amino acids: CASSYLGWDSNQPQHF. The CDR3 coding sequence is TGTGCCAGCAGTTACCTCGGGTGGGATAGCAATCAGCCCCAGCATTTT.

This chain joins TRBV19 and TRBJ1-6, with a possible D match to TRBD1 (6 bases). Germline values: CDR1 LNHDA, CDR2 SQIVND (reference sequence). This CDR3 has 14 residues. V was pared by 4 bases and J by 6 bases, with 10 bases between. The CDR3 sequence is CASSTQGANSPLHF. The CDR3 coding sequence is TGTGCCAGTAGTACACAGGGTGCTAATTCACCCCTCCACTTT.

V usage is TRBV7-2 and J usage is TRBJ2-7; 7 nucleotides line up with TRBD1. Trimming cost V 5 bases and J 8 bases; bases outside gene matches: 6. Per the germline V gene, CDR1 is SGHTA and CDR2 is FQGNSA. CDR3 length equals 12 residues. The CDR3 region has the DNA TGTGCCAGCAGCGGGGACAGTGAACAGCAGTACTTC. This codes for CASSGDSEQQYF.

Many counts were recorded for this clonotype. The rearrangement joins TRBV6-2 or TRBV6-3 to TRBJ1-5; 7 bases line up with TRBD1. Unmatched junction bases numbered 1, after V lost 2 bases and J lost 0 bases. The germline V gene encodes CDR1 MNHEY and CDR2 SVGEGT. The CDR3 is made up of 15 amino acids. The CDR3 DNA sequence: TGTGCCAGCAGTTACGGACAGGTTAGCAATCAGCCCCAGCATTTT. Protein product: CASSYGQVSNQPQHF.

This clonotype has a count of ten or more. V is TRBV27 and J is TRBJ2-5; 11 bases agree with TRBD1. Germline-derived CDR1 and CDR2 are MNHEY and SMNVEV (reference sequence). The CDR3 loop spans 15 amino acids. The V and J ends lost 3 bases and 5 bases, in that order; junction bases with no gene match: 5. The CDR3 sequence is CASSFRTGGAETQYF. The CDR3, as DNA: TGTGCCAGCAGTTTTCGGACAGGGGGCGCGGAGACCCAGTACTTC.

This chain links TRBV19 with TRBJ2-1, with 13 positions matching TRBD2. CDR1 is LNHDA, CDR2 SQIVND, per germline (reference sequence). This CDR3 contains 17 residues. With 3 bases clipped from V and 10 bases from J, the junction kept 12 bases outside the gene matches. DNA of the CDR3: TGTGCCAGTAGTATGGCCTGGACTAGCGGGAGTTACTACGAGCAGTTCTTC. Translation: CASSMAWTSGSYYEQFF. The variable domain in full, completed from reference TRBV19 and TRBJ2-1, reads DGGITQSPKYLFRKEGQNVTLSCEQNLNHDAMYWYRQDPGQGLRLIYYSQIVNDFQKGDIAEGYSVSREKKESFPLTVTSAQKNPTAFYLCASSMAWTSGSYYEQFFGPGTRLTVL.

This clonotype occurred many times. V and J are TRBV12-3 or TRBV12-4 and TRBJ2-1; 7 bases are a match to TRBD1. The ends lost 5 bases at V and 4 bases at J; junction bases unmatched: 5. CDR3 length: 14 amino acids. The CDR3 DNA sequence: TGTGCCAGCAGTCATACAGGGGAATACAATGAGCAGTTCTTC. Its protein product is CASSHTGEYNEQFF.

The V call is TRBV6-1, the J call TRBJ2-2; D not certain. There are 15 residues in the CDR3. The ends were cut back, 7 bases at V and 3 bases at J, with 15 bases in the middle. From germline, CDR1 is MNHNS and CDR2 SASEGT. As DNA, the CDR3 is TGTGCCAGCACCTCTGGTCGGTTAGACACCGGGGAGCTGTTTTTT. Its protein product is CASTSGRLDTGELFF.

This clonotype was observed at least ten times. CDR3 residues: CASSLALTSGRNNEQFF. CDR3 DNA: TGTGCCAGCAGTTTAGCGCTGACTAGCGGGAGGAACAATGAGCAGTTCTTC. The J gene is TRBJ2-1, the V gene TRBV12-3 or TRBV12-4; TRBD2 aligns across 13 bases. Trimming took 0 bases from V and 5 from J; bases not matched to a gene: 4. The CDR3 has 17 residues.

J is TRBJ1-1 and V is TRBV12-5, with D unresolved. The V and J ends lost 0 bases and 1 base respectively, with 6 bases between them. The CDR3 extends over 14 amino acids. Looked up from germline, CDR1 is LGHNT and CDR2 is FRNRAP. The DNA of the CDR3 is TGTGCTAGTGGTTTGGTAACGGCGAACACTGAAGCTTTCTTT. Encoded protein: CASGLVTANTEAFF.

The CDR3 loop reads CASSFSGGQAYEQYF. The CDR3 DNA sequence: TGTGCCAGCAGCTTTAGCGGGGGGCAGGCCTACGAGCAGTACTTC. This chain joins TRBV7-2 and TRBJ2-7; TRBD2 aligns across 10 bases. Trimming took 3 bases from V and 2 from J; bases not matched to a gene: 4. CDR3 length equals 15 residues. CDR1 and CDR2 from the germline V gene are SGHTA and FQGNSA.

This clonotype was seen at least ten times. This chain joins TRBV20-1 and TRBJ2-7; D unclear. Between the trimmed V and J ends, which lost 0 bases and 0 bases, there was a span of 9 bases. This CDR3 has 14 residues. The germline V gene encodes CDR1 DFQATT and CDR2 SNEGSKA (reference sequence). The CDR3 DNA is TGCAGTGCTAGAGACCCAAGGAGCTCCTACGAGCAGTACTTC. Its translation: CSARDPRSSYEQYF.

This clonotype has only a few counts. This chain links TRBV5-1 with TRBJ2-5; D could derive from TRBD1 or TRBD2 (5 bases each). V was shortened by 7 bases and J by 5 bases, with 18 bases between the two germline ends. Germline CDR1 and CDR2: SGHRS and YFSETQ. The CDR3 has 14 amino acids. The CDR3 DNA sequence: TGCGCCAGCCAGCCCGGGACCTCCAGGGAGACCCAGTACTTC. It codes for CASQPGTSRETQYF.

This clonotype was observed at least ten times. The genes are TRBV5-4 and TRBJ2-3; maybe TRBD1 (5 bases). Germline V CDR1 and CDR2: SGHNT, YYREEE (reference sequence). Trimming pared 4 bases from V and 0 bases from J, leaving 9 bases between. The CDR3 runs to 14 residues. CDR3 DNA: TGTGCCAGCAGCCTTCAGGGAAGCACAGATACGCAGTATTTT. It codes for CASSLQGSTDTQYF.

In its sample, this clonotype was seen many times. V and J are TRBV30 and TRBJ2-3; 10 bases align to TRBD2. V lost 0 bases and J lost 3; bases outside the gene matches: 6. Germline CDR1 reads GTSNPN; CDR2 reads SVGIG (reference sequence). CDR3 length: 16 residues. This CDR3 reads CAWSVGTSGNTDTQYF. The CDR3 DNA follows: TGTGCCTGGAGTGTAGGTACTAGCGGGAATACAGATACGCAGTATTTT.

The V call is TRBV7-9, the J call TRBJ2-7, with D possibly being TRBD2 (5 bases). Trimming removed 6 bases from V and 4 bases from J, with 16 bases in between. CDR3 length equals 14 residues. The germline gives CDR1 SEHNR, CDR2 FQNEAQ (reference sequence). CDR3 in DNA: TGTGCCAGCAGTCCGGAATTAGGAGGATACGAGCAGTACTTC. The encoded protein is CASSPELGGYEQYF.

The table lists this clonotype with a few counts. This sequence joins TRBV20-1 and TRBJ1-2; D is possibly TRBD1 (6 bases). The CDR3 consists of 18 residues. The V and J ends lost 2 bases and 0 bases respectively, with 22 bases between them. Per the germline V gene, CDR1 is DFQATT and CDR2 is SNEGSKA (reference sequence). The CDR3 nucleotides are TGCAGTGCTAGACGATCTGGTTGGGGGGCAGACCCTAACTATGGCTACACCTTC. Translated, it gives CSARRSGWGADPNYGYTF.

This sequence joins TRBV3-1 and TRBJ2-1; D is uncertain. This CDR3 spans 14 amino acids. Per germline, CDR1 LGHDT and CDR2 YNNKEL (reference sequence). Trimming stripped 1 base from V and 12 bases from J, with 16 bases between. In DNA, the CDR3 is TGTGCCAGCAGCCAAGGTGGGCGAACATTCGGGCAGTTCTTC. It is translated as CASSQGGRTFGQFF.

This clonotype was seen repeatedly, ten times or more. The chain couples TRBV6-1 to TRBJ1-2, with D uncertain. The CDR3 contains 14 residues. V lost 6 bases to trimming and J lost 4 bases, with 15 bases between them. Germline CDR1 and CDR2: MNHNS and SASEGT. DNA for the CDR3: TGTGCCAGCAGCCGGGCCCCGGGCGGCTATGGCTACACCTTC. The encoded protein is CASSRAPGGYGYTF.

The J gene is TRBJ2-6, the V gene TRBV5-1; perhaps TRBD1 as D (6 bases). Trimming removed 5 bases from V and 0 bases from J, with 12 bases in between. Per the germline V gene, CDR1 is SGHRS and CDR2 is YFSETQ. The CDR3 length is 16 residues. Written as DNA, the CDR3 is TGCGCCAGCAGAGGGACATCCAACTCTGGGGCCAACGTCCTGACTTTC. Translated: CASRGTSNSGANVLTF. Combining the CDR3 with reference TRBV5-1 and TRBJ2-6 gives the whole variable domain KAGVTQTPRYLIKTRGQQVTLSCSPISGHRSVSWYQQTPGQGLQFLFEYFSETQRNKGNFPGRFSGRQFSNSRSEMNVSTLELGDSALYLCASRGTSNSGANVLTFGAGSRLTVL.

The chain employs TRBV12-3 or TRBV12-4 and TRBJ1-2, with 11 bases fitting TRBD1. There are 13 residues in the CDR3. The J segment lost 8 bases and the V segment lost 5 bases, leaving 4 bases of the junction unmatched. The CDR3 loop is CASSTGTGGGYTF. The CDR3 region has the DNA TGTGCCAGCAGTACCGGGACAGGGGGGGGCTACACCTTC.

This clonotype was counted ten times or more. CDR3 bases: TGTGCCAGCAGTGATGGAGCGAATCAGCCCCAGCATTTT. Translation gives CASSDGANQPQHF. The rearrangement uses TRBV6-4 and TRBJ1-5; D remains unclear. Germline assignment: CDR1 MRHNA and CDR2 SNTAGT. The CDR3 totals 13 residues. V was cut by 3 bases and J by 4 bases, with 7 bases left in between.

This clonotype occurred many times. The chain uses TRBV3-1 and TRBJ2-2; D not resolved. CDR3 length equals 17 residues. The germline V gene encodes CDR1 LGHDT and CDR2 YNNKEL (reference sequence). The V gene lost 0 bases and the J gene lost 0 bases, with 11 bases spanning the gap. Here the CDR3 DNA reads TGTGCCAGCAGCCAAGATACCGGGCTTCCGAACACCGGGGAGCTGTTTTTT. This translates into CASSQDTGLPNTGELFF. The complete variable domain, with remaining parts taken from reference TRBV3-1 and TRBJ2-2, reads DTAVSQTPKYLVTQMGNDKSIKCEQNLGHDTMYWYKQDSKKFLKIMFSYNNKELIINETVPNRFSPKSPDKAHLNLHINSLELGDSAVYFCASSQDTGLPNTGELFFGEGSRLTVL.

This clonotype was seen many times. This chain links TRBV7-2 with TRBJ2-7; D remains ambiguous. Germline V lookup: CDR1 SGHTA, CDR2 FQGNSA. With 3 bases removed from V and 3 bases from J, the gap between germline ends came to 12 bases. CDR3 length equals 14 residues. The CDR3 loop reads CASSFPGSFYEQYF. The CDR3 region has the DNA TGTGCCAGCAGCTTCCCGGGCAGCTTCTACGAGCAGTACTTC.

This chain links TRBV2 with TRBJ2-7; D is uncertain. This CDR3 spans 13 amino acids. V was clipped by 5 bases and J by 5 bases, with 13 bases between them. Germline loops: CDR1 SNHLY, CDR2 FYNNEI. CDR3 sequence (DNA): TGTGCCAGCAGTCCCCCTCCGGCGGACGAGCAGTACTTC. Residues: CASSPPPADEQYF.